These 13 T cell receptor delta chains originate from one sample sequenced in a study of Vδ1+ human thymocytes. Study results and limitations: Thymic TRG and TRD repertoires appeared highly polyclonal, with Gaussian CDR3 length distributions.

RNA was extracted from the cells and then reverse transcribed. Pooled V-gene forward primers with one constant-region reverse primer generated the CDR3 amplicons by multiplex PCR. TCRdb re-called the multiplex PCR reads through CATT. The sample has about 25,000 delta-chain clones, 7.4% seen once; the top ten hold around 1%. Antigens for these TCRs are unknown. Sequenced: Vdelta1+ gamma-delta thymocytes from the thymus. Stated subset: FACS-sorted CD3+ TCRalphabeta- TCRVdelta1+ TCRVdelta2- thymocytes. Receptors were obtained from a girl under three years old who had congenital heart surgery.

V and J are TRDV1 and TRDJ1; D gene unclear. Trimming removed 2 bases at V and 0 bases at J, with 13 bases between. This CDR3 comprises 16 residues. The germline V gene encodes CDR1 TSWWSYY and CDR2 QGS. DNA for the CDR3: TGTGCTCTTGGGGAAAGTAGCCCGCCGTACACCGATAAACTCATCTTT. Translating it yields CALGESSPPYTDKLIF.

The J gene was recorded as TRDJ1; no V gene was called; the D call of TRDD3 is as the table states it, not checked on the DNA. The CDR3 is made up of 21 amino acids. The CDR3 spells CALGEMPPLASQGRVGDKLIF. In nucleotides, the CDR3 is TGTGCTCTTGGGGAAATGCCCCCCTTGGCGTCTCAGGGGAGGGTTGGCGATAAACTCATCTTT.

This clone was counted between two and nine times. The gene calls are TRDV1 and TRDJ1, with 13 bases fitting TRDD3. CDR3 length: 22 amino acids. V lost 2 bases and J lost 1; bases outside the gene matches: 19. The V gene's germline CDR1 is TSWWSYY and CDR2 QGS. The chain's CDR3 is CALGEFLQASDWGIRATDKLIF. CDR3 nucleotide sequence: TGTGCTCTTGGGGAATTCCTACAGGCTTCGGACTGGGGGATACGGGCCACCGATAAACTCATCTTT.

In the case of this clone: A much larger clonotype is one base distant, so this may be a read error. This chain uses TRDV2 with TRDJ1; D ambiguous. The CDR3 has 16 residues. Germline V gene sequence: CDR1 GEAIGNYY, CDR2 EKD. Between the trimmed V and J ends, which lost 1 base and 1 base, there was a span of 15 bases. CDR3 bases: TGTGCCTGTGACACAACCCCTGGCCCCTGCACCGATAAACTCATCTTT. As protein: CACDTTPGPCTDKLIF.

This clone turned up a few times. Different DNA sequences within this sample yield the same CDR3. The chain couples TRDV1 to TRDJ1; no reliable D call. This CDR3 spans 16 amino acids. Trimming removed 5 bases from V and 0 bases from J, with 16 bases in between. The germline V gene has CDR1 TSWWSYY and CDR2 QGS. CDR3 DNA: TGTGCTCTTGGGATAGACAATGGATGTGACACCGATAAACTCATCTTT. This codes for CALGIDNGCDTDKLIF.

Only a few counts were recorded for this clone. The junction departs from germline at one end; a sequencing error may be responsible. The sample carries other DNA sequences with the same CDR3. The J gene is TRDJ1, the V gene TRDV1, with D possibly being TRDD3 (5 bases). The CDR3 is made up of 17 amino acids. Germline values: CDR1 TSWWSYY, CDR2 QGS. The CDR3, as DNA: TGTGCTCTTGGGGACCTCTCATTGGGATGCTGCACCGATAAACTCATCTTC. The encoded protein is CALGDLSLGCCTDKLIF.

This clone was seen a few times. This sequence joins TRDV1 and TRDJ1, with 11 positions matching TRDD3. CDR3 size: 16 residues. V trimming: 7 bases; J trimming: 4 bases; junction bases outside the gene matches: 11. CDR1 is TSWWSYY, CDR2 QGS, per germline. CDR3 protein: CALVGRGGYASDKLIF. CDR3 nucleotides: TGTGCTCTTGTCGGTCGTGGGGGATACGCCAGCGATAAACTCATCTTT.

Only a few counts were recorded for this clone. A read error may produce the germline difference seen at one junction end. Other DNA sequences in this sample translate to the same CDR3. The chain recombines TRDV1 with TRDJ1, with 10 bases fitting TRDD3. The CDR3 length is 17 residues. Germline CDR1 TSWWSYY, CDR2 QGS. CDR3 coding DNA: TGCGCTCTTGGGGATTTCGGCCTCCTCACTGGGGGATCGGTACTCATCTTT. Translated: CALGDFGLLTGGSVLIF.

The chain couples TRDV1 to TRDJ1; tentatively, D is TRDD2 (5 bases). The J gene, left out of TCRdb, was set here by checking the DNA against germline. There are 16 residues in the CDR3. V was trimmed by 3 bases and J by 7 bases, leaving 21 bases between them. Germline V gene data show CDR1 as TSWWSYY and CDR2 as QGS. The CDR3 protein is CALGDRPYRPEGKLIF. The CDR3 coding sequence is TGTGCTCTTGGGGACCGACCCTACAGACCTGAGGGTAAACTCATCTTT.

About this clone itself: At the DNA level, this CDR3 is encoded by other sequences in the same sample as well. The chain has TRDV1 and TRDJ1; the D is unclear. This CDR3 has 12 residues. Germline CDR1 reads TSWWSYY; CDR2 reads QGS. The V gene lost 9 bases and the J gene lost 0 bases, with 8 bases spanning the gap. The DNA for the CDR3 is TGTGCTCTGGGAACGTACACCGATAAACTCATCTTT. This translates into CALGTYTDKLIF.

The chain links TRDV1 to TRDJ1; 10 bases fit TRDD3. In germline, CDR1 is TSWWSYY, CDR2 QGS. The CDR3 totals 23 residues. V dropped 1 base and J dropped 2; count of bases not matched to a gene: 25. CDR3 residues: CALGERFLYRIELGDDGTDKLIF. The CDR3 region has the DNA TGTGCTCTTGGGGAACGTTTCCTTTATCGTATCGAACTGGGGGATGATGGGACCGATAAACTCATCTTT.

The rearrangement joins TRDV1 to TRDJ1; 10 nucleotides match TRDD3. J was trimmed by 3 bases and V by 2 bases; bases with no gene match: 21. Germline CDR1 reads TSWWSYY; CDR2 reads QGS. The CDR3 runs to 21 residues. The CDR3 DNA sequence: TGTGCTCTTGGGGAAAACCCCCGGAGTCCTACAATGGGGGATACCCCCGATAAACTCATCTTT. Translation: CALGENPRSPTMGDTPDKLIF.

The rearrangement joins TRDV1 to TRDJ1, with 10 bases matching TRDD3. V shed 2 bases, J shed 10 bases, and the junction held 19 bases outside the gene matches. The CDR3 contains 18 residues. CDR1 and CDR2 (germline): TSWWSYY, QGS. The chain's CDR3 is CALGEGGRGTGGSYRLIF. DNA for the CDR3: TGTGCTCTTGGGGAAGGGGGGCGAGGTACTGGGGGATCCTACAGACTCATCTTT.